These T cell receptor beta chains were read from a single sample in a study of post-analysis software for immune sequencing data. From the PCR reads, TCRdb called clonotypes with MiXCR, one entry per CDR3 protein. The sample holds more than 450,000 distinct CDR3 sequences; roughly 34% are singletons and the top ten take 4.5% to 7.5%. Sequencing was done on a sample of blood. The receptor source for this set is a girl under 18 with multiple sclerosis. Each CDR3 is given without its conserved first and last residue.

length	V	J	CDR3
10	TRBV20-1	TRBJ2-7	SGQEDSYEQY
11	TRBV6-5	TRBJ1-2	ASSYKANYGYT
11	TRBV6-6	TRBJ1-1	ASSIVSNTEAF
13	TRBV5-1	TRBJ2-6	ASSSGLAGANVLT
9	TRBV20-1	TRBJ2-7	SASAGVEQY
13	TRBV11-2	TRBJ2-1	ASSKTPTSRNEQF
12	TRBV29-1	.	SVAPTGRYNEQY
13	TRBV6-6	TRBJ1-4	ASSYSGEANEKLF
9	TRBV20-1	TRBJ2-5	SAKKQETQY
11	TRBV20-1	TRBJ2-7	SARTASSYEQY
12	TRBV28	TRBJ2-3	ASSPPIGTDTQY
15	TRBV5-1	TRBJ2-3	ASSWPGLAGEADTQY
9	TRBV5-1	TRBJ2-1	ASSDRGAQF
13	TRBV6-1	TRBJ2-3	ASIRGPGVTDTQY
15	TRBV12-3/TRBV12-4	TRBJ2-7	ASSLTLGGRGLYEQY
11	TRBV12-3/TRBV12-4	TRBJ2-3	ASRGPGFRTQY
13	TRBV28	TRBJ1-1	ASLSTGALNTEAF
13	TRBV7-2	TRBJ1-2	ASSLSRGVNYGYT
9	TRBV12-3/TRBV12-4	TRBJ2-7	ASTAGYEQY
13	TRBV27	TRBJ2-5	ASSGLAGGLETRY
11	TRBV27	.	AGSSRRVDEQY
13	TRBV5-1	TRBJ2-1	ASRRDWSSYNEQF
12	TRBV10-3	TRBJ2-5	AITEDRTQETQY
14	TRBV6-1	TRBJ2-3	ASSEGWAAAGDTQY
13	TRBV5-1	TRBJ2-5	ASSLGPRSQETQY
13	TRBV29-1	TRBJ2-3	SVFLWGEDADTQY
16	TRBV20-1	TRBJ1-2	SASPLSGTGTLTYGYT
10	TRBV29-1	TRBJ1-1	STHFGVTEAF
15	TRBV20-1	TRBJ2-7	SALRLGTVRGPYEQY
16	TRBV6-1	TRBJ2-1	AGSSGTSGGYGLNEQF
12	TRBV5-1	TRBJ2-5	ASSTLTSQETQY
14	TRBV9	TRBJ2-5	ASSPPPGRHQETQY
13	TRBV3-1	TRBJ1-5	ASSQGGLGNQPQH
14	TRBV3-1	TRBJ2-1	ASSQVGGESYNEQF
12	TRBV18	TRBJ2-7	ASSSGGLYNEQY
11	TRBV7-6	.	ASSLDPTGTQY
10	TRBV20-1	TRBJ2-7	SATGGDPEQY
12	TRBV12-3/TRBV12-4	TRBJ2-3	ASKSGLNADTQY
12	TRBV7-8	TRBJ1-4	ASSLERAEEKLF
17	TRBV5-1	TRBJ2-6	ASSSPAGRGLSGANVLT
10	TRBV29-1	TRBJ2-1	SVESAYNEQF
13	TRBV5-1	TRBJ1-2	ASSLGQGIHYGYT
16	TRBV29-1	TRBJ2-3	SVEASGGPYGITDTQY
13	TRBV7-9	TRBJ2-7	ASSSAGGSSYEQY
13	TRBV5-1	TRBJ1-1	ASRDIRTGATEAF
10	TRBV5-1	TRBJ1-2	ASSLERAFYT
9	TRBV24-1	TRBJ1-2	ATSDPKGYT
14	TRBV5-5	TRBJ1-6	ASSFGGSRYNSPLH
14	TRBV7-2	TRBJ1-5	ASSPLWPGGNQPQH
11	TRBV6-6	TRBJ1-1	ASNPGLNTEAF
12	TRBV7-9	TRBJ1-1	ASSQRSGNTEAF
12	TRBV10-3	TRBJ2-5	AITTNPPRQGQY
15	TRBV18	TRBJ2-5	ASSPRVAGNLEETQY